A single sample is the source of the 18 T cell receptor beta chains below, sequenced in a study of T cell clones after liver transplantation. TCRdb's table, derived via immunoSEQ multiplex PCR, lists solely in-frame clones and lacks some. The sample consists of about 51,000 clones, about 90% of them appearing once. Sequencing was performed on CD8+ T cells from blood, taken 12 months after liver transplant. All receptors derive from a human patient who received a liver transplant. The graft donor may be the source of some T cells.

The chain employs TRBV28 and TRBJ2-7; 7 nucleotides line up with TRBD1. The CDR3 sequence is 15 residues long. The V gene end was trimmed by 4 bases and the J gene end by 3 bases; junction bases not matched to a gene: 9. The germline CDR1 and CDR2 sequences are MDHEN and SYDVKM. CDR3 sequence (DNA): TGTGCCAGCAGTTCGGACTGGACAGGTGGCTACGAGCAGTACTTC. Its translation is CASSSDWTGGYEQYF.

This chain joins TRBV4-2 and TRBJ2-1, with D tentatively TRBD2 (5 bases). Germline V gene lookup returns CDR1 LGHNA and CDR2 YNFKEQ. There are 16 residues in the CDR3. V was shortened by 1 base and J by 12 bases, with 22 bases between the two germline ends. CDR3 sequence reads: CASSQVTAEWRRWQFF. The CDR3 DNA reads as TGTGCCAGCAGCCAAGTAACAGCGGAGTGGCGTCGGTGGCAGTTCTTC.

The chain combines TRBV5-3 with TRBJ1-1; D not resolved. TRBV5-3 qualifies as an ORF whose function is uncertain. Trimming cost V 8 bases and J 1 base, with 12 bases left between them. CDR3 size: 13 residues. The DNA of the CDR3 is TGTGCCAGCAGCCCAACACCGAACACTGAAGCTTTCTTT. It specifies CASSPTPNTEAFF.

This clone has more than one count but fewer than ten. The CDR3 is CASSVEVERSNYNEQFF. CDR3 sequence (DNA): TGTGCCAGCAGCGTAGAAGTAGAAAGGTCGAACTACAATGAGCAGTTCTTC. V gene TRBV9 combines with J gene TRBJ2-1; D is uncertain. The CDR3 sequence is 17 residues long. Germline V gives CDR1 SGDLS, CDR2 YYNGEE. V was trimmed by 0 bases and J by 3 bases, leaving 16 bases between them.

This clone is termed medium-sized. The chain carries TRBV4-1 and TRBJ1-5; 10 bases map to TRBD1. Per germline, CDR1 MGHRA and CDR2 YSYEKL. Losses at the gene ends were 0 bases for V and 6 bases for J; bases not matched to a gene: 8. This CDR3 contains 17 residues. The CDR3 DNA reads TGCGCCAGCAGCCAAGAAGGACAGGGGGTGGAGAGTCAGCCCCAGCATTTT. Encoded protein: CASSQEGQGVESQPQHF.

V usage is TRBV29-1 and J usage is TRBJ1-2, with 8 bases fitting TRBD1. Germline-derived CDR1 and CDR2 are SQVTM and ANQGSEA. J was trimmed by 5 bases and V by 1 base; bases with no gene match: 6. CDR3 length: 14 amino acids. The CDR3 reads CSVEVDRVGYGYTF. CDR3 in DNA: TGCAGCGTTGAAGTGGACAGGGTAGGGTATGGCTACACCTTC.

The rearrangement links TRBV6-6 to TRBJ2-2; D ambiguous. Germline V CDR1 and CDR2: MNHNY, SVGAGI (reference sequence). The CDR3 loop spans 16 amino acids. Trimming took 10 bases from V and 0 from J, leaving 18 bases between them. The CDR3 sequence: CATSWPTIPNTGELFF. The CDR3 DNA sequence: TGTGCCACCTCGTGGCCCACGATACCGAACACCGGGGAGCTGTTTTTT.

This clone came up once. At the DNA level, this CDR3 is encoded by other sequences in the same sample as well. The V call is TRBV27, the J call TRBJ2-1; 7 nucleotides align to TRBD2. Germline CDR1 MNHEY, CDR2 SMNVEV (reference sequence). The CDR3 consists of 15 residues. Trimming took 1 base from V and 2 from J; bases not matched to a gene: 2. The CDR3, as DNA: TGTGCCAGCAGTTTATTAGCGGGCGCCTACAATGAGCAGTTCTTC. Translated, it gives CASSLLAGAYNEQFF.

The chain links TRBV23-1 to TRBJ1-5; 8 nucleotides align to TRBD1. TRBV23-1 is an ORF for which the function is uncertain. The V and J ends lost 0 bases and 1 base, in that order; junction bases with no gene match: 5. There are 17 residues in the CDR3. CDR3 amino acids: CASSQSSRGQSNQPQHF. Written as DNA, the CDR3 is TGCGCCAGCAGTCAATCGTCCAGGGGGCAAAGCAATCAGCCCCAGCATTTT.

This clone was seen once. The chain combines TRBV5-1 with TRBJ2-1; TRBD1 agrees at 12 bases. Trimming at V came to 4 bases and at J to 6 bases, leaving 2 bases not matched to a gene. CDR1 is SGHRS and CDR2 is YFSETQ in the germline V gene. The CDR3 covers 14 residues. CDR3 in DNA: TGCGCCAGCAGCAGGGACAGGGGGCTCAATGAGCAGTTCTTC. Its protein product is CASSRDRGLNEQFF.

The chain couples TRBV19 to TRBJ2-7; perhaps TRBD2 as D (5 bases). Germline CDR1 LNHDA, CDR2 SQIVND (reference sequence). This CDR3 is built from 13 residues. The germline V and J ends were trimmed by 5 bases and 7 bases, with 15 bases remaining between them. The CDR3 is CASSLGPGGEQYF. In DNA, the CDR3 is TGTGCCAGTAGTTTAGGCCCTGGCGGGGAGCAGTACTTC.

This chain uses TRBV7-8 with TRBJ2-3, with D perhaps matching TRBD2 (6 bases). The CDR3 extends over 13 amino acids. V lost 4 bases, J lost 5 bases, and 10 bases lay in between. CDR1 is SGHVS and CDR2 is FQNEAQ in the germline V gene. CDR3: CASSSLEGDTQYF. CDR3 in DNA: TGTGCCAGCAGCTCCCTGGAGGGAGATACGCAGTATTTT.

This chain connects TRBV4-1 to TRBJ2-2, with D perhaps matching TRBD2 (6 bases). The germline gives CDR1 MGHRA, CDR2 YSYEKL. The CDR3 has 17 amino acids. V was clipped by 4 bases and J by 4 bases, with 19 bases between them. CDR3 loop: CASSLMGGGTGTGELFF. The CDR3 DNA reads as TGCGCCAGCAGCCTAATGGGAGGAGGGACGGGCACCGGGGAGCTGTTTTTT.

The V and J genes are TRBV29-1 and TRBJ1-2, with D possibly TRBD1 on 5 matching bases. The CDR3 totals 13 residues. V was shortened by 7 bases and J by 5 bases, with 17 bases between the two germline ends. CDR1 and CDR2 from the germline V gene are SQVTM and ANQGSEA. The CDR3 region is CSAHVGQLYGYTF. The CDR3 bases are TGCAGCGCTCACGTGGGGCAGTTGTATGGCTACACCTTC.

This chain connects TRBV28 to TRBJ1-2; D ambiguous. V gave up 4 bases and J gave up 10 bases, with 13 bases separating them. The germline V gene encodes CDR1 MDHEN and CDR2 SYDVKM. The CDR3 totals 12 residues. The CDR3 is CASSYPGRDYTF. Here the CDR3 DNA reads TGTGCCAGCAGTTACCCTGGCCGGGACTACACCTTC.

This clone was observed once. The rearrangement uses TRBV27 and TRBJ1-2; no reliable D call. The germline gives CDR1 MNHEY, CDR2 SMNVEV (reference sequence). Trimming shortened V by 6 bases and J by 4 bases, and 15 bases separated the two germline ends. This CDR3 is built from 14 residues. CDR3 DNA sequence: TGTGCCAGCAGCCCCAGGAGGCAGTTCTATGGCTACACCTTC. Translating gives CASSPRRQFYGYTF.

This chain connects TRBV19 to TRBJ2-1; no clear D. Per germline, CDR1 LNHDA and CDR2 SQIVND (reference sequence). V lost 5 bases and J lost 0, with 8 bases in between. This CDR3 contains 14 residues. CDR3 protein: CASSFWSSYNEQFF. The CDR3 region has the DNA TGTGCCAGTAGTTTCTGGAGCTCCTACAATGAGCAGTTCTTC.

This clone has only a few counts. V usage is TRBV28 and J usage is TRBJ1-2; D unresolved. Germline values: CDR1 MDHEN, CDR2 SYDVKM. Trimming stripped 2 bases from V and 6 bases from J, with 7 bases between. The CDR3 has 12 amino acids. CDR3 protein: CASSLRSDGYTF. In DNA, the CDR3 is TGTGCCAGCAGTTTACGGTCCGATGGCTACACCTTC.